These 6 T cell receptor beta chains share one sample of origin, sequenced in a study of blood T cell repertoires in COVID-19. Data came from immunoSEQ multiplex PCR; TCRdb stores just in-frame clones and leaves some out. The repertoire holds some 300,000 clones, with 87% as singletons. Source material: peripheral blood. Receptors were obtained from a man aged 18 to 30 with active or convalescent COVID-19.

The V call is TRBV4-1, the J call TRBJ2-5; 14 positions agree with TRBD2. The V gene end was trimmed by 4 bases and the J gene end by 4 bases; junction bases not matched to a gene: 11. The CDR3 runs 18 residues. The germline CDR1 and CDR2 sequences are MGHRA and YSYEKL. CDR3 amino acids: CASSRVSATSGRVETQYF. CDR3 nucleotide sequence: TGCGCCAGCAGCCGCGTTTCCGCGACTAGCGGGAGGGTAGAGACCCAGTACTTC.

This clone has only a few counts. At the DNA level, this CDR3 is encoded by other sequences in the same sample as well. This chain uses TRBV27 with TRBJ2-7, with D possibly TRBD1 on 6 matching bases. CDR3 size: 15 residues. Trimming cost V 0 bases and J 1 base, with 10 bases left between them. Germline loops: CDR1 MNHEY, CDR2 SMNVEV (reference sequence). The CDR3 DNA reads TGTGCCAGCAGTTTATCTGGCAGGGGATCCTACGAGCAGTACTTC. This sequence encodes CASSLSGRGSYEQYF.

The chain has TRBV7-9 and TRBJ1-1; D uncertain. With 5 bases removed from V and 2 bases from J, the gap between germline ends came to 15 bases. This CDR3 has 15 residues. Germline V gene sequence: CDR1 SEHNR, CDR2 FQNEAQ (reference sequence). CDR3 nucleotide sequence: TGTGCCAGCAGCCCTAGCCCCCAGCTAAACACTGAAGCTTTCTTT. Residues: CASSPSPQLNTEAFF. Using reference TRBV7-9 and TRBJ1-1 for the parts outside the CDR3, the full variable domain is DTGVSQNPRHKITKRGQNVTFRCDPISEHNRLYWYRQTLGQGPEFLTYFQNEAQLEKSRLLSDRFSAERPKGSFSTLEIQRTEQGDSAMYLCASSPSPQLNTEAFFGQGTRLTVV.

V gene TRBV9 combines with J gene TRBJ1-2, with D tentatively TRBD1 (5 bases). Germline assignment: CDR1 SGDLS and CDR2 YYNGEE. The CDR3 has 13 residues. Trimming cost V 3 bases and J 8 bases, with 14 bases left between them. Written as DNA, the CDR3 is TGTGCCAGCAGCGGAGATCCAGGGAAAGGCTACACCTTC. It is translated as CASSGDPGKGYTF.

This chain uses TRBV5-1 with TRBJ2-3; 7 bases agree with TRBD2. This CDR3 comprises 17 residues. V shed 4 bases and J 0 bases; nucleotides not matched to a gene: 11. The germline V gene has CDR1 SGHRS and CDR2 YFSETQ. The CDR3 is CASSLHALADSTDTQYF. In DNA form, the CDR3 reads TGCGCCAGCAGCCTACATGCTCTAGCGGATAGCACAGATACGCAGTATTTT.

V and J are TRBV2 and TRBJ2-4, with TRBD1 matching over 7 bases. Trimming took 3 bases from V and 0 from J; bases not matched to a gene: 11. The CDR3 covers 18 residues. Germline lookup yields CDR1 SNHLY and CDR2 FYNNEI. As DNA, the CDR3 is TGTGCCAGCAGTGACGACAGGGATCGTTCCATAGCCAAAAACATTCAGTACTTC. It codes for CASSDDRDRSIAKNIQYF. The variable domain in full, completed from reference TRBV2 and TRBJ2-4, reads EPEVTQTPSHQVTQMGQEVILRCVPISNHLYFYWYRQILGQKVEFLVSFYNNEISEKSEIFDDQFSVERPDGSNFTLKIRSTKLEDSAMYFCASSDDRDRSIAKNIQYFGAGTRLSVL.